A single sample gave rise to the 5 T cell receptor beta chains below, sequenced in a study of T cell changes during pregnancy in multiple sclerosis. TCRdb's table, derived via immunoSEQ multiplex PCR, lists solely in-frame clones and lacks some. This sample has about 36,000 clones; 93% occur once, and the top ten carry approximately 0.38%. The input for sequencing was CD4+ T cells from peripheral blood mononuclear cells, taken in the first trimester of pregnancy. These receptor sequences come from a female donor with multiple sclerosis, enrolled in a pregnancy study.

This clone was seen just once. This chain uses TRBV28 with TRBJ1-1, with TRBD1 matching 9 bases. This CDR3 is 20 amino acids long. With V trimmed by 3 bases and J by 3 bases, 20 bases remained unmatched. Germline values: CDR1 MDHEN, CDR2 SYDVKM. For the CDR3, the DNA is TGTGCCAGCAGTTTCCTTATCCTCAGGACAGGGGCGTCTTTTGACACTGAAGCTTTCTTT. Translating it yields CASSFLILRTGASFDTEAFF. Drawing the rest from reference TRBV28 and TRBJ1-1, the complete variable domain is DVKVTQSSRYLVKRTGEKVFLECVQDMDHENMFWYRQDPGLGLRLIYFSYDVKMKEKGDIPEGYSVSREKKERFSLILESASTNQTSMYLCASSFLILRTGASFDTEAFFGQGTRLTVV.

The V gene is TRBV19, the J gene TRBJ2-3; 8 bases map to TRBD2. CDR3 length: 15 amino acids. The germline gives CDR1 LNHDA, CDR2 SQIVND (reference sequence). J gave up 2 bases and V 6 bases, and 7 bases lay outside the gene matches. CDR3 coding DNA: TGTGCCAGTAGGATTAGCGGGGCCCTCACAGATACGCAGTATTTT. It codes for CASRISGALTDTQYF.

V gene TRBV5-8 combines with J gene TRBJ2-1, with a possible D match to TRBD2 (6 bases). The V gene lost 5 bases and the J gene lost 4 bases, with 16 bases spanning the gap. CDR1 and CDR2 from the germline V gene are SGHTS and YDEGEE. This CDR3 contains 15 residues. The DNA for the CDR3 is TGTGCCAGCAGGGTTGGAATTAGCGGATACAATGAGCAGTTCTTC. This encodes CASRVGISGYNEQFF.

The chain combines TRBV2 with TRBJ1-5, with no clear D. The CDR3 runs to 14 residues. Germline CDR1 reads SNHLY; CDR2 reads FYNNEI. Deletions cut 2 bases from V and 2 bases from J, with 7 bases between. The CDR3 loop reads CASSETGGNQPQHF. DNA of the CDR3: TGTGCCAGCAGTGAAACCGGGGGCAATCAGCCCCAGCATTTT.

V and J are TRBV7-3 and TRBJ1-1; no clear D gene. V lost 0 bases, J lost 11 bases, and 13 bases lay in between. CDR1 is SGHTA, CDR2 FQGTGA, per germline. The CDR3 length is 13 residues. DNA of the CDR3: TGTGCCAGCAGCTTAACAGGAGATGGTGGGGCTTTCTTT. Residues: CASSLTGDGGAFF. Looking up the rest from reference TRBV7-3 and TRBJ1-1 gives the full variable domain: GAGVSQTPSNKVTEKGKYVELRCDPISGHTALYWYRQSLGQGPEFLIYFQGTGAADDSGLPNDRFFAVRPEGSVSTLKIQRTERGDSAVYLCASSLTGDGGAFFGQGTRLTVV.